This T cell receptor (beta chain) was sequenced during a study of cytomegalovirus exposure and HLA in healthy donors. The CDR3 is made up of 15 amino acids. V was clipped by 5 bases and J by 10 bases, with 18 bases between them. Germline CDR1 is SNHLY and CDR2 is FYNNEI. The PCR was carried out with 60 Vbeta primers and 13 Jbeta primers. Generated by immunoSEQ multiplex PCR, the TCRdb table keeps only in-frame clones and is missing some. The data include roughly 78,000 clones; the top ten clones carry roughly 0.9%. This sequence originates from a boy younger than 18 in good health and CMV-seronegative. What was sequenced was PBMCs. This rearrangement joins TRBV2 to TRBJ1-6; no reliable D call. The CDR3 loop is CASSTLGREMSPLHF. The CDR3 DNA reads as TGTGCCAGCAGTACGTTGGGGAGAGAGATGTCACCCCTCCACTTT.